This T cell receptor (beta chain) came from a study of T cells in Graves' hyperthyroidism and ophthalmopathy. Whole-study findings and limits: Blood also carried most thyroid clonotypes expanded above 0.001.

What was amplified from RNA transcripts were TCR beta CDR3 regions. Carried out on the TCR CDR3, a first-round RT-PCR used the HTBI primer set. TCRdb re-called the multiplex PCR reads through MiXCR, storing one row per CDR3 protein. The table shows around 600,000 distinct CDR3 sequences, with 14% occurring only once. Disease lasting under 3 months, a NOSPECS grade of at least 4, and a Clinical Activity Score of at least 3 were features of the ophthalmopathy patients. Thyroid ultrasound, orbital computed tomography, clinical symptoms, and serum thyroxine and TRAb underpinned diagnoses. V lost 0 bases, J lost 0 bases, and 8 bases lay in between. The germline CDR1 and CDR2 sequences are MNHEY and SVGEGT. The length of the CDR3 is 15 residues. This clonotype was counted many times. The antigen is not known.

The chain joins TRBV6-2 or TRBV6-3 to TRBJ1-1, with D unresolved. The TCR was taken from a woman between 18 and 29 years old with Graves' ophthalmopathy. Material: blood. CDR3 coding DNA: TGTGCCAGCAGTTACTCGAGTACGGTGAACACTGAAGCTTTCTTT. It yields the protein CASSYSSTVNTEAFF.